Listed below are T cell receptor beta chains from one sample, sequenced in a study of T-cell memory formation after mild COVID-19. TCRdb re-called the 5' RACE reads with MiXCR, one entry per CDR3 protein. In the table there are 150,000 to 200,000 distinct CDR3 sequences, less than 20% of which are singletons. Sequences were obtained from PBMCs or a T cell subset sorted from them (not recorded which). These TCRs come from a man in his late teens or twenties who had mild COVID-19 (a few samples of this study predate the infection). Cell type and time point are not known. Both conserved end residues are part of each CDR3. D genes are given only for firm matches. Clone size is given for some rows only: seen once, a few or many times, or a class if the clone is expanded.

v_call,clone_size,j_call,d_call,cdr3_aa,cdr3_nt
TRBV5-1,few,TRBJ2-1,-,CASATQFGSYNEQFF,TGCGCCAGCGCCACTCAGTTCGGATCCTACAATGAGCAGTTCTTC
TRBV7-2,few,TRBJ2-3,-,CASSSSGLVVNTQYF,TGTGCCAGCAGCTCTTCCGGTCTAGTTGTAAATACGCAGTATTTT
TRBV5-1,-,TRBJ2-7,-,CASSQQVTSYEQYF,TGCGCCAGCAGCCAACAGGTTACTTCCTACGAGCAGTACTTC
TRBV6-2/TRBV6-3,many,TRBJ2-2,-,CASSYGRNTGELFF,TGTGCCAGCAGTTACGGGAGGAACACCGGGGAGCTGTTTTTT
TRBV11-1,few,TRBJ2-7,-,CASSLARGIRYEQYF,TGTGCCAGCAGCTTAGCCCGGGGGATCCGCTACGAGCAGTACTTC
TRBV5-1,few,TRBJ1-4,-,CASSRAGPTNEKLFF,TGCGCCAGCAGCCGGGCGGGACCAACTAATGAAAAACTGTTTTTT
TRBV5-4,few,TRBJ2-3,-,CASGRENTQYF,TGTGCCAGCGGCAGGGAAAATACGCAGTATTTT
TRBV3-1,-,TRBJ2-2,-,CASSQASLLFF,TGTGCCAGCAGCCAAGCTTCCTTGCTGTTTTTT
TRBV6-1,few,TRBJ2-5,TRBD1,CASSDRGRLQETQYF,TGTGCCAGCAGTGACAGGGGGCGGCTACAAGAGACCCAGTACTTC
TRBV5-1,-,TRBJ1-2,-,CASSDQGGVGYTF,TGCGCCAGCAGCGATCAGGGAGGGGTTGGCTACACCTTC
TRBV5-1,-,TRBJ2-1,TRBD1,CASRLDREQFF,TGCGCCAGCAGACTGGACAGGGAGCAGTTCTTC
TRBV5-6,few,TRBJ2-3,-,CASSALTVSSTDTQYF,TGTGCCAGCAGCGCCCTGACAGTTTCTAGCACAGATACGCAGTATTTT
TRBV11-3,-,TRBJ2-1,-,CASSLGPGDSQQFF,TGTGCCAGCAGCTTAGGCCCGGGGGACTCACAGCAGTTCTTC
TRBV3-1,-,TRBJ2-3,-,CASSQASTDTQYF,TGTGCCAGCAGCCAAGCCAGCACAGATACGCAGTATTTT
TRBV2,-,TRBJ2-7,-,CASSGREGAYEQYF,TGTGCCAGCAGTGGGCGAGAGGGAGCCTACGAGCAGTACTTC
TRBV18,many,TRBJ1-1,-,CASSLGPANTEAFF,TGTGCCAGCTCACTCGGGCCAGCGAACACTGAAGCTTTCTTT
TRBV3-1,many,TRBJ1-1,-,CASSQDGWNTEAFF,TGTGCCAGCAGCCAAGACGGCTGGAACACTGAAGCTTTCTTT
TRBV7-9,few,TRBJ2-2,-,CASSSGVIETGELFF,TGTGCCAGCAGCTCAGGGGTCATCGAAACCGGGGAGCTGTTTTTT
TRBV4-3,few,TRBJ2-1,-,CASSPTGSPYNEQFF,TGCGCCAGCAGCCCGACAGGATCCCCCTACAATGAGCAGTTCTTC
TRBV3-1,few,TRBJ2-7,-,CASSPGTTYEQYF,TGTGCCAGCAGCCCCGGGACAACATACGAGCAGTACTTC
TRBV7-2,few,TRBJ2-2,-,CASSLARRAAKELFF,TGTGCCAGCAGCTTAGCGAGGAGGGCTGCTAAAGAGCTGTTTTTT
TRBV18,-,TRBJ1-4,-,CASSRGLSATNEKLFF,TGTGCCAGCTCAAGGGGACTCTCTGCAACTAATGAAAAACTGTTTTTT
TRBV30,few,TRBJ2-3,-,CAWTDSRYTQYF,TGTGCCTGGACGGACTCCCGATATACGCAGTATTTT
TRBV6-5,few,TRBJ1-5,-,CASRSSRVGQPQHF,TGTGCCAGCAGATCGTCGCGGGTGGGCCAGCCCCAGCATTTT
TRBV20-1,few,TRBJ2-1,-,CSAPHRVRNEQFF,TGCAGTGCTCCCCACAGGGTTCGCAATGAGCAGTTCTTC
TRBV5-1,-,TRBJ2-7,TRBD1,CASSGRDRASYEQYF,TGCGCCAGCAGCGGCCGGGACAGGGCCTCCTACGAGCAGTACTTC
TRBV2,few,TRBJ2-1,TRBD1,CASTSGTGKGEQFF,TGTGCCAGCACCTCGGGGACAGGGAAGGGGGAGCAGTTCTTC
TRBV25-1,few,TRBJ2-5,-,CASSEYRGSEETQYF,TGTGCCAGCAGTGAATATAGGGGGTCTGAAGAGACCCAGTACTTC
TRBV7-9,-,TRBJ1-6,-,CASSPGLGSHSPLHF,TGTGCCAGCAGCCCCGGGCTGGGGAGTCATTCACCCCTCCACTTT
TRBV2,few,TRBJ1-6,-,CASSRRDSPLHF,TGTGCCAGCAGTCGCAGGGATTCACCCCTCCACTTT
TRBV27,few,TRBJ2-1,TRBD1,CASRPAGQGLYNEQFF,TGTGCCAGCAGGCCAGCGGGACAGGGTTTGTACAATGAGCAGTTCTTC
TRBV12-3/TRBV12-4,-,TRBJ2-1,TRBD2,CASKPGGSYNEQFF,TGTGCCAGCAAACCGGGGGGGTCCTACAATGAGCAGTTCTTC
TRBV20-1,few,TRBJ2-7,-,CSARDRVLLYEQYF,TGCAGTGCTAGAGATCGGGTTCTTTTGTACGAGCAGTACTTC
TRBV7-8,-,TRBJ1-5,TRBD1,CASSLNRGVRSNQPQHF,TGTGCCAGCAGCTTAAACAGGGGGGTTCGTAGCAATCAGCCCCAGCATTTT
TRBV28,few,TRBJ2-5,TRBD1,CASSTAGTGGYF,TGTGCCAGCAGTACGGCCGGGACAGGGGGCTACTTC
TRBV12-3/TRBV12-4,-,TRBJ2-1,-,CASSPTQRNEQFF,TGTGCCAGCAGTCCCACGCAGAGGAATGAGCAGTTCTTC
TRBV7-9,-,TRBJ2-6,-,CASSLRRSGANVLTF,TGTGCCAGCAGCTTACGTCGTTCCGGGGCCAACGTCCTGACTTTC
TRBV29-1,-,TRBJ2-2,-,CSVGHITGELFF,TGCAGCGTAGGACATATCACCGGGGAGCTGTTTTTT
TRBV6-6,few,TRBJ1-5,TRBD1,CASMRTGNSNQPQHF,TGTGCCAGCATGCGGACAGGGAATAGCAATCAGCCCCAGCATTTT
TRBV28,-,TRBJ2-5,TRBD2,CASSQPGAGGGETQYF,TGTGCCAGCAGCCAGCCGGGAGCGGGGGGTGGAGAGACCCAGTACTTC
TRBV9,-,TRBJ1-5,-,CASSFHPGPGQPQHF,TGTGCCAGCAGCTTCCACCCTGGTCCGGGTCAGCCCCAGCATTTT